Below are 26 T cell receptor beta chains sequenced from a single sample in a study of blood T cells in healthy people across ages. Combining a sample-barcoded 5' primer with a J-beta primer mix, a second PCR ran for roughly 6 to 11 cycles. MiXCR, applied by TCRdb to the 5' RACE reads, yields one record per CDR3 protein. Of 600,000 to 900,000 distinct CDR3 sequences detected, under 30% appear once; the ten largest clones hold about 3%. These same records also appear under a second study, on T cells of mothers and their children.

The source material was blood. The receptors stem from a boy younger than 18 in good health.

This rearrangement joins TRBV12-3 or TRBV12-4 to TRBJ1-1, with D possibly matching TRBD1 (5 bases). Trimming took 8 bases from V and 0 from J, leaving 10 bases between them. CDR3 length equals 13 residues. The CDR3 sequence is CASAQGLNTEAFF. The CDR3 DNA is TGTGCCAGCGCCCAGGGCTTGAACACTGAAGCTTTCTTT.

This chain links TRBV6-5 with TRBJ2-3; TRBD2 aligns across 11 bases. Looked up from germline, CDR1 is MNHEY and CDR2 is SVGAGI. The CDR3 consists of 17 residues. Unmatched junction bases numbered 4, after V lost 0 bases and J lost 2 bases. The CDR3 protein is CASSYSKLAGATDTQYF. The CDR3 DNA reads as TGTGCCAGCAGTTACTCGAAACTAGCGGGGGCCACAGATACGCAGTATTTT.

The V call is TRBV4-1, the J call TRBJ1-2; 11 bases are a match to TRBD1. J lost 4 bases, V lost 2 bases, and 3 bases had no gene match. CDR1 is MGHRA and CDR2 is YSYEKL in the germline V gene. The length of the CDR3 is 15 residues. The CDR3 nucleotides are TGCGCCAGCAGCCAACCGGGACAGGGGGGCTATGGCTACACCTTC. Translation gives CASSQPGQGGYGYTF.

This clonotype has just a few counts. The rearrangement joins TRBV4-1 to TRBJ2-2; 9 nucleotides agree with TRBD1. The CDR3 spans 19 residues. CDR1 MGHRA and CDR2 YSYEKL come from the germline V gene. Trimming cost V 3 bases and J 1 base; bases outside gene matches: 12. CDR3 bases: TGCGCCAGCAGCCACCCTTATAAGGACAGGGGAAAGAACACCGGGGAGCTGTTTTTT. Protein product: CASSHPYKDRGKNTGELFF.

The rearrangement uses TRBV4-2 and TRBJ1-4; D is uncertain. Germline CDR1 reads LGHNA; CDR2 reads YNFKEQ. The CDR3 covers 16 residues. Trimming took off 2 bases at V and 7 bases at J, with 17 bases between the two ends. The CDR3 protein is CASSQPYRRVVEKLFF. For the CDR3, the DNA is TGTGCCAGCAGCCAACCGTACCGTAGAGTTGTTGAAAAACTGTTTTTT.

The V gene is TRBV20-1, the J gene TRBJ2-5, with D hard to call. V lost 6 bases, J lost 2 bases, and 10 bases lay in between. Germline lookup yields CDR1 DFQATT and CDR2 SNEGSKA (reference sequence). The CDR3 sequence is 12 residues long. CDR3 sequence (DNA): TGCAGTGCCGAAAGGTTACAAGAGACCCAGTACTTC. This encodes CSAERLQETQYF.

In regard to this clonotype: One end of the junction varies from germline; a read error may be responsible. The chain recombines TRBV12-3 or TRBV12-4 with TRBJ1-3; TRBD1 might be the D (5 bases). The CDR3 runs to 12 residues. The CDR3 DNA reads TGTGCCAGCAGTTTAGCCGTGGACACCATGTATTTT. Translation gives CASSLAVDTMYF.

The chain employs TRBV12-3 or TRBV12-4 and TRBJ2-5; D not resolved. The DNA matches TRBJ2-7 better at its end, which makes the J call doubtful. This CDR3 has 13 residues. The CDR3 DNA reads TGTGCCAGCAGGGTGGACCTCTCCTACGAGCAGTACTTC. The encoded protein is CASRVDLSYEQYF.

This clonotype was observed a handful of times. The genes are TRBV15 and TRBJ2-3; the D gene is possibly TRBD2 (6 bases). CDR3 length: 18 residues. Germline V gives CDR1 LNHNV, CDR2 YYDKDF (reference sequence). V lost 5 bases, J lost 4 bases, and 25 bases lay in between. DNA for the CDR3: TGTGCCACCAGCGCTCCCCGACAGTCCGGGGGTAGCGCAGATACGCAGTATTTT. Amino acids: CATSAPRQSGGSADTQYF.

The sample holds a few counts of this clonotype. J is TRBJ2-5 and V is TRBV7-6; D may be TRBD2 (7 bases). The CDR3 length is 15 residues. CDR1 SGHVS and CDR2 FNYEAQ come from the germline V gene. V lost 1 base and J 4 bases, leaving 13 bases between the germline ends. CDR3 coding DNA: TGTGCCAGCAGCTTAGATGGGGGGGCCTTAGAGACCCAGTACTTC. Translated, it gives CASSLDGGALETQYF. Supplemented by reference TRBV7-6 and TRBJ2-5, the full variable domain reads GAGVSQSPRYKVTKRGQDVALRCDPISGHVSLYWYRQALGQGPEFLTYFNYEAQQDKSGLPNDRFSAERPEGSISTLTIQRTEQRDSAMYRCASSLDGGALETQYFGPGTRLLVL.

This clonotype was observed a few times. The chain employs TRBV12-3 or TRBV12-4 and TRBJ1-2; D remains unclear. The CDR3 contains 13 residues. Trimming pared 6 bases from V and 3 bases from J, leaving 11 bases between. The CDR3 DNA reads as TGTGCCAGCAGCCCTGCGGCTGACTATGGCTACACCTTC. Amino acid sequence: CASSPAADYGYTF.

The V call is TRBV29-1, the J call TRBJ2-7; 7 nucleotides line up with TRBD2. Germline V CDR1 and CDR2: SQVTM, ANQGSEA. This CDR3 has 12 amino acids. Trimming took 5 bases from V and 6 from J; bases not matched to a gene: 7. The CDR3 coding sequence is TGCAGCGTTACGGCGGGAGTAGGCGAGCAGTACTTC. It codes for CSVTAGVGEQYF.

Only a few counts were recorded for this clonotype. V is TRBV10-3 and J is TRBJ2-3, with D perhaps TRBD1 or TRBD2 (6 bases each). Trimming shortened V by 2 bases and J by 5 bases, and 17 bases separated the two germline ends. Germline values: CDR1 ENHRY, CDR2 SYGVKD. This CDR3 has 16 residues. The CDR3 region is CAISETTTGSGDTQYF. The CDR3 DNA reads TGTGCCATCAGTGAGACTACGACAGGTAGCGGAGATACGCAGTATTTT.

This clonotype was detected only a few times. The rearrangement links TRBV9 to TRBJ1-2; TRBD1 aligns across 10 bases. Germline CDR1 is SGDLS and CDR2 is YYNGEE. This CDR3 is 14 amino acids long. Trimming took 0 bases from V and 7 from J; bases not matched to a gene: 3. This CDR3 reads CASSVETGGAGYTF. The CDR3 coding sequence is TGTGCCAGCAGCGTAGAGACAGGGGGCGCTGGCTACACCTTC.

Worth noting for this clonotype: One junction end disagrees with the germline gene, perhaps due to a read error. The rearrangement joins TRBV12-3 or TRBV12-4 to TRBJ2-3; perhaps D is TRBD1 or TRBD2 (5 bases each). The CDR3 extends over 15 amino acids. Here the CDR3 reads CTSSFTGTATDTQYF. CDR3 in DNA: TGTACCAGCAGTTTCACGGGGACGGCCACAGATACGCAGTATTTT.

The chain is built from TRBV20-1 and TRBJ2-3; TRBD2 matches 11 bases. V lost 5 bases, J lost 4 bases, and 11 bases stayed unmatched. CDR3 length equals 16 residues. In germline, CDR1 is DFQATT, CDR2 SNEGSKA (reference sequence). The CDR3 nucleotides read TGCAGTGCTCATAGCCACGGGACTAGCGGAGCAGATACGCAGTATTTT. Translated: CSAHSHGTSGADTQYF.

The CDR3 loop reads CASSLAGENTGELFF. CDR3 coding DNA: TGTGCCAGCAGCTTAGCCGGGGAAAACACCGGGGAGCTGTTTTTT. V usage is TRBV7-2 and J usage is TRBJ2-2; D is possibly TRBD2 (5 bases). The CDR3 covers 15 residues. Trimming shortened V by 0 bases and J by 2 bases, and 7 bases separated the two germline ends. Germline values: CDR1 SGHTA, CDR2 FQGNSA.

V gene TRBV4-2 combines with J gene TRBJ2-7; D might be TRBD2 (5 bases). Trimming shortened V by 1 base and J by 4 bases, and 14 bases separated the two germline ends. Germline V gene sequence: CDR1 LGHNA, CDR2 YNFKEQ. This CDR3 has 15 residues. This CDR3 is CASSQVGPSGYEQYF. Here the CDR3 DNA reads TGTGCCAGCAGCCAAGTAGGCCCATCGGGGTACGAGCAGTACTTC.

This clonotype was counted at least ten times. The chain's CDR3 is CASSLLAGTDTDTQYF. CDR3 DNA sequence: TGTGCCAGCAGCCTACTAGCGGGGACGGACACAGATACGCAGTATTTT. The chain has TRBV4-2 and TRBJ2-3; 10 bases line up with TRBD2. CDR1 and CDR2 (germline): LGHNA, YNFKEQ. V was pared by 4 bases and J by 2 bases, with 6 bases of the junction left unmatched. This CDR3 has 16 amino acids.

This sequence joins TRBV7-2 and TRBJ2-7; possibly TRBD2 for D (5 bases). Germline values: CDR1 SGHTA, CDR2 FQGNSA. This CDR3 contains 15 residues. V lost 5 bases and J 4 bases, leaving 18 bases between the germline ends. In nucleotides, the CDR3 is TGTGCCAGCAGCCCAAGAGAGGGCTGGATTTACGAGCAGTACTTC. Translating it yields CASSPREGWIYEQYF.

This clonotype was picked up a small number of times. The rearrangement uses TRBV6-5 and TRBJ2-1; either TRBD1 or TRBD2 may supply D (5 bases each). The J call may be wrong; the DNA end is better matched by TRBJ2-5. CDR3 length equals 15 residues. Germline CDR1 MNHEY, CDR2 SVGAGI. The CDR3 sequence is CASSRDVRGQETQYF. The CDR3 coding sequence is TGTGCCAGCAGCCGGGACGTCCGAGGGCAGGAGACCCAGTACTTC.

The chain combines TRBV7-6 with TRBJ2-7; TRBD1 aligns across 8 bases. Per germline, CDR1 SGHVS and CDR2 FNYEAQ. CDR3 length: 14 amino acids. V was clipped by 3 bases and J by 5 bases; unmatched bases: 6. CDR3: CASSFVGQGDEQYF. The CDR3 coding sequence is TGTGCCAGCAGCTTTGTCGGACAGGGAGACGAGCAGTACTTC. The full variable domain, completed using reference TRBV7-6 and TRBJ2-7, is GAGVSQSPRYKVTKRGQDVALRCDPISGHVSLYWYRQALGQGPEFLTYFNYEAQQDKSGLPNDRFSAERPEGSISTLTIQRTEQRDSAMYRCASSFVGQGDEQYFGPGTRLTVT.

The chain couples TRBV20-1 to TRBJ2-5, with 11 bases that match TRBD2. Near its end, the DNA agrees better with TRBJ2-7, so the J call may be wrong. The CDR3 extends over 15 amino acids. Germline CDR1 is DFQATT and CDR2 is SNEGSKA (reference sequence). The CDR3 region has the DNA TGCAGTGCCCCGAATAGCGGGGGGGTCGCCTACGAGCAGTACTTC. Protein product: CSAPNSGGVAYEQYF.

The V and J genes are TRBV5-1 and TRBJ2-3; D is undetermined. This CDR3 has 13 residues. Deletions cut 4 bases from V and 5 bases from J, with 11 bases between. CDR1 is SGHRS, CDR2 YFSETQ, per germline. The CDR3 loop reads CASSAQRKDTQYF. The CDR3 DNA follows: TGCGCCAGCAGCGCCCAAAGGAAAGATACGCAGTATTTT.

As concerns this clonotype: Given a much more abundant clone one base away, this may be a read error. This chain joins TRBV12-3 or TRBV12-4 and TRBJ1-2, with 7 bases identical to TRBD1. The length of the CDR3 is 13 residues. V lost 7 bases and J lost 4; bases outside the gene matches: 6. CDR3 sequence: CASNPTGTYGYTF. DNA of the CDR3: TGTGCCAGCAACCCGACAGGGACCTATGGCTACACCTTC.

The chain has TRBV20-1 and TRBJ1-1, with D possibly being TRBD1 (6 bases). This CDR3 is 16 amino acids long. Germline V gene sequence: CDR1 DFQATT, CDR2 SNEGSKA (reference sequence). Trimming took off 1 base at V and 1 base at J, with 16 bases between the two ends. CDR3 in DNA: TGCAGTGCTAGAGTCCCCAGGGGTCGCTGGAACACTGAAGCTTTCTTT. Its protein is CSARVPRGRWNTEAFF.